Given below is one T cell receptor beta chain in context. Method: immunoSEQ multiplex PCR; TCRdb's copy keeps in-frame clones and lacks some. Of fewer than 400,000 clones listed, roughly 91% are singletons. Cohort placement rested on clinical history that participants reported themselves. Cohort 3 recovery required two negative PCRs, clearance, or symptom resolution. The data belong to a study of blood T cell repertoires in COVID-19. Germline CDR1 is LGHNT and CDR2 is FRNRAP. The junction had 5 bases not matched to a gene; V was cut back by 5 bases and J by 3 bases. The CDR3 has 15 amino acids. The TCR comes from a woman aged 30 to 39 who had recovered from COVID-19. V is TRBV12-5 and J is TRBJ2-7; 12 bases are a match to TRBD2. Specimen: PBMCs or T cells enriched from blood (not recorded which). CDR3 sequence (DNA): TGTGCTAGTGGTAGAACGACTAGCGGGAGCTACGAGCAGTACTTC. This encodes CASGRTTSGSYEQYF. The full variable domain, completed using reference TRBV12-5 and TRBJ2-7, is DARVTQTPRHKVTEMGQEVTMRCQPILGHNTVFWYRQTMMQGLELLAYFRNRAPLDDSGMPKDRFSAEMPDATLATLKIQPSEPRDSAVYFCASGRTTSGSYEQYFGPGTRLTVT.